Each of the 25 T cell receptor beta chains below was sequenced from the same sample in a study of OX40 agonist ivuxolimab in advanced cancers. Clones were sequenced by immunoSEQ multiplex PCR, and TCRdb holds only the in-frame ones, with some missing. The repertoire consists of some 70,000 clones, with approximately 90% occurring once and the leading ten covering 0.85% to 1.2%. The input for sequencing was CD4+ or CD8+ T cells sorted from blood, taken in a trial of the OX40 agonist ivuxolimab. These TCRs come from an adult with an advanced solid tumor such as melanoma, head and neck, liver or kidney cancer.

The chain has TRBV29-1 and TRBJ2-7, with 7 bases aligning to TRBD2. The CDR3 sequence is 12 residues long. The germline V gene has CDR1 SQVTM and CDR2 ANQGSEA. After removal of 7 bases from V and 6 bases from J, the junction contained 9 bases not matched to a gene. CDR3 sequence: CSGGGRPGEQYF. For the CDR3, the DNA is TGCAGCGGCGGGGGACGGCCGGGCGAGCAGTACTTC.

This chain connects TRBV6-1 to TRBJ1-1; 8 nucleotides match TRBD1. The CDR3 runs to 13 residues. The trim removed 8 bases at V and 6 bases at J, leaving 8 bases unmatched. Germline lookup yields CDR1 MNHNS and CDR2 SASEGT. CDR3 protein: CASERQGTAEAFF. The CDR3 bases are TGTGCCAGCGAAAGACAGGGGACCGCTGAAGCTTTCTTT.

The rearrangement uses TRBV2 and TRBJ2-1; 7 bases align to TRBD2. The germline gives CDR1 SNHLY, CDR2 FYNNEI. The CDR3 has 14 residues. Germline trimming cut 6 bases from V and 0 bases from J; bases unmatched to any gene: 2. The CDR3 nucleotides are TGTGCCAGCAGGGGCGGGAGCTCCTACAATGAGCAGTTCTTC. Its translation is CASRGGSSYNEQFF.

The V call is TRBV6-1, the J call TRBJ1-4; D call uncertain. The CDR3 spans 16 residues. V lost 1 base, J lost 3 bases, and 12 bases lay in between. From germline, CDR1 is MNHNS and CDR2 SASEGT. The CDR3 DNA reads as TGTGCCAGCAGTGAAGTCCGCTTTGGTGCTAATGAAAAACTGTTTTTT. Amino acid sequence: CASSEVRFGANEKLFF.

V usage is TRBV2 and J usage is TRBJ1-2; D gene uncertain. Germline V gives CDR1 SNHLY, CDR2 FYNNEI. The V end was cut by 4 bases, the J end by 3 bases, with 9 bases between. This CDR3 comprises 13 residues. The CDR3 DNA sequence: TGTGCCAGCAGTGCTGCAGAGGACTATGGCTACACCTTC. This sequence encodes CASSAAEDYGYTF.

CDR3 sequence reads: CASSWDRVGSEQYF. CDR3 DNA sequence: TGTGCCAGCAGCTGGGACAGGGTAGGCAGCGAGCAGTACTTC. This chain joins TRBV5-4 and TRBJ2-5, with 9 bases lining up with TRBD1. The end of the DNA is better explained by TRBJ2-7, so the J call may be wrong. The CDR3 has 14 residues. Germline CDR1 reads SGHNT; CDR2 reads YYREEE (reference sequence).

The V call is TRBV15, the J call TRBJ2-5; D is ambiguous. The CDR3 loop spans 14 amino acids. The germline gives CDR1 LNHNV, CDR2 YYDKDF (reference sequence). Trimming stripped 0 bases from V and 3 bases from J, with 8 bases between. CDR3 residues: CATSRDLSEETQYF. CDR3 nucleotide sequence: TGTGCCACCAGCAGAGATTTAAGCGAAGAGACCCAGTACTTC. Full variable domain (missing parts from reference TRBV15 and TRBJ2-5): DAMVIQNPRYQVTQFGKPVTLSCSQTLNHNVMYWYQQKSSQAPKLLFHYYDKDFNNEADTPDNFQSRRPNTSFCFLDIRSPGLGDTAMYLCATSRDLSEETQYFGPGTRLLVL.

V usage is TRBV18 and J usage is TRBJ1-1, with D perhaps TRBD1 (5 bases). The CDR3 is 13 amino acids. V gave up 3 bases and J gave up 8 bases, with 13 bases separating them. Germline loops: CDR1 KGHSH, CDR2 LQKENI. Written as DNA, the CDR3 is TGTGCCAGCTCACCTAATCTAAACAGGGAAGCTTTCTTT. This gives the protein CASSPNLNREAFF.

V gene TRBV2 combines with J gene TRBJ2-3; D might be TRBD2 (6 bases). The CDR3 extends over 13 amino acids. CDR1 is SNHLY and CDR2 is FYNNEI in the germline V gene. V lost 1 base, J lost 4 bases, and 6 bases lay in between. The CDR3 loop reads CASSEGEADTQYF. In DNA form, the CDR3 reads TGTGCCAGCAGTGAAGGGGAGGCAGATACGCAGTATTTT.

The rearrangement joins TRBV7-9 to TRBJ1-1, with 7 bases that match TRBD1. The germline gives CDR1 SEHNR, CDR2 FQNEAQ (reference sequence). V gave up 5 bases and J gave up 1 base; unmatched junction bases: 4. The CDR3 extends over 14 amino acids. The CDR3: CASSEGQRNTEAFF. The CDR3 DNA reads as TGTGCCAGCAGCGAGGGACAGAGGAACACTGAAGCTTTCTTT.

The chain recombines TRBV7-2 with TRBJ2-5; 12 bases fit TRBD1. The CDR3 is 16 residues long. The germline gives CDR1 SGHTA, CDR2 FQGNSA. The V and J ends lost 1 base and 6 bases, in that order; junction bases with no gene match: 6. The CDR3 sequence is CASSLDGTGGTQTQYF. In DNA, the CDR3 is TGTGCCAGCAGCTTAGACGGGACAGGGGGCACTCAGACCCAGTACTTC.

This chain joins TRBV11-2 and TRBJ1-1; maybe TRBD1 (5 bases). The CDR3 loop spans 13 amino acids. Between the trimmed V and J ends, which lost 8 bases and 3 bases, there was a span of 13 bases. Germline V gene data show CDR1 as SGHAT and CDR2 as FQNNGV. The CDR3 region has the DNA TGTGCCAGCGCTAGGGGCTATGACACTGAAGCTTTCTTT. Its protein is CASARGYDTEAFF.

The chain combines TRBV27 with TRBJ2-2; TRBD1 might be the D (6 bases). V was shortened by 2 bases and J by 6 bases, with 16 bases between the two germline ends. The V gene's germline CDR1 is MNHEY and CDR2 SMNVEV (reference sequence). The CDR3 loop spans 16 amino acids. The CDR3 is CASSLAGQGSAGELFF. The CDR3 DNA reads TGTGCCAGCAGTTTAGCAGGCCAGGGGTCGGCCGGGGAGCTGTTTTTT.

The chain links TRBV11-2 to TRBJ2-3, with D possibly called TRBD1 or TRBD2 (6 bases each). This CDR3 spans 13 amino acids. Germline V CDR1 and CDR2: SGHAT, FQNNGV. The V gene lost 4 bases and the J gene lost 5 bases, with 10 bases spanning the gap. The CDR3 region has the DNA TGTGCCAGCAGCTGGGGGGCCGAAGATACGCAGTATTTT. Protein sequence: CASSWGAEDTQYF.

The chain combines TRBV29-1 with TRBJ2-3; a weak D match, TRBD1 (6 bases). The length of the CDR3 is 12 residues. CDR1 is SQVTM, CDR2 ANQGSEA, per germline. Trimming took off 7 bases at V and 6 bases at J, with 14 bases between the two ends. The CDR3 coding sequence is TGCAGCGCCAGACAGGACCTCGATACGCAGTATTTT. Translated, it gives CSARQDLDTQYF.

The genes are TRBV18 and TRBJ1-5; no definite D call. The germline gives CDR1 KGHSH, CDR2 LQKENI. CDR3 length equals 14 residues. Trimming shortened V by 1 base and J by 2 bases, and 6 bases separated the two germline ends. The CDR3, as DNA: TGTGCCAGCTCACCACAGGATGGCAATCAGCCCCAGCATTTT. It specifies CASSPQDGNQPQHF.

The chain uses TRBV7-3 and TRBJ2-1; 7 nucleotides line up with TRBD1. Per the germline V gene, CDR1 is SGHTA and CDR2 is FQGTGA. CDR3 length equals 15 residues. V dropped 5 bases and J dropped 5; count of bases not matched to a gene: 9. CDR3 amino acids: CASSLYRDRDNEQFF. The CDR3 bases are TGTGCCAGCAGCCTTTACCGGGACAGAGACAATGAGCAGTTCTTC.

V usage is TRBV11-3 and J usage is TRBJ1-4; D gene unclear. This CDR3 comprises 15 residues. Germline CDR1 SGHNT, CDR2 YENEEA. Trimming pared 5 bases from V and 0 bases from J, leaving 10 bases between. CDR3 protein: CASSPRTATNEKLFF. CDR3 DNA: TGTGCCAGCAGCCCACGGACGGCAACTAATGAAAAACTGTTTTTT. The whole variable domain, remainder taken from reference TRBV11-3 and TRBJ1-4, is EAGVVQSPRYKIIEKKQPVAFWCNPISGHNTLYWYLQNLGQGPELLIRYENEEAVDDSQLPKDRFSAERLKGVDSTLKIQPAELGDSAVYLCASSPRTATNEKLFFGSGTQLSVL.

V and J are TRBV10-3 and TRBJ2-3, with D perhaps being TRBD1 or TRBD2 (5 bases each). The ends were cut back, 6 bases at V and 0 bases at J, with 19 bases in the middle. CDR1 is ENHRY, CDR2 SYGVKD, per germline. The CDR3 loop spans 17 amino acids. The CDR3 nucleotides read TGTGCCATCAGAGGAACAGCTTTCGGGGCTAGCACAGATACGCAGTATTTT. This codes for CAIRGTAFGASTDTQYF.

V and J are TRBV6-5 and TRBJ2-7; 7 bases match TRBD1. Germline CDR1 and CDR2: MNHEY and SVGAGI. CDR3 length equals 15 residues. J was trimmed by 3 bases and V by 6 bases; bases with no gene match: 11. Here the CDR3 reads CASSHPGQRFYEQYF. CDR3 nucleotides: TGTGCCAGCAGCCACCCGGGACAGCGCTTCTACGAGCAGTACTTC.

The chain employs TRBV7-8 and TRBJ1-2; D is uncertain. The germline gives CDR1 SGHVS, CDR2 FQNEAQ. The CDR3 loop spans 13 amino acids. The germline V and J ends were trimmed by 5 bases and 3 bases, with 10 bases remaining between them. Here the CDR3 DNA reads TGTGCCAGCAGCCCTGGACTCGACTATGGCTACACCTTC. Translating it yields CASSPGLDYGYTF.

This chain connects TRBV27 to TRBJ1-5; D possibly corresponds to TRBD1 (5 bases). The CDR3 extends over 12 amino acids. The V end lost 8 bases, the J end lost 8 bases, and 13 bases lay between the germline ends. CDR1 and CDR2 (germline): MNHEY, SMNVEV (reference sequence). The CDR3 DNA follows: TGTGCCAGCGGAAAAACAGGTGAGCCCCAGCATTTT. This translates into CASGKTGEPQHF.

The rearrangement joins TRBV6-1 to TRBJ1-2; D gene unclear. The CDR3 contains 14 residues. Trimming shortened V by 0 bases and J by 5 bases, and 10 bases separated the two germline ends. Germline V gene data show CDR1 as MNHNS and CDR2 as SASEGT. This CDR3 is CASSEAVQRYGYTF. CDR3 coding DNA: TGTGCCAGCAGTGAAGCGGTCCAGAGGTATGGCTACACCTTC.

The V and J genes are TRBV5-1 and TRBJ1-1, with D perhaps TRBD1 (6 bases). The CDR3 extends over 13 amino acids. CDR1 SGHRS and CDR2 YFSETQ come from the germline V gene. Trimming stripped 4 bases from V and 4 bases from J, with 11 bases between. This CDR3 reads CASSPVGATEAFF. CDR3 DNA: TGCGCCAGCAGCCCGGTGGGGGCCACTGAAGCTTTCTTT.

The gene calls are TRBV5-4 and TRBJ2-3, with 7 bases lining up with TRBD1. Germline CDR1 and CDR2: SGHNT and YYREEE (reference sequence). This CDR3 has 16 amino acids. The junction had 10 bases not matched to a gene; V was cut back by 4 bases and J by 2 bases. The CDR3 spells CASSPPGQLNTDTQYF. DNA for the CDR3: TGTGCCAGCAGCCCCCCGGGACAGCTTAACACAGATACGCAGTATTTT.